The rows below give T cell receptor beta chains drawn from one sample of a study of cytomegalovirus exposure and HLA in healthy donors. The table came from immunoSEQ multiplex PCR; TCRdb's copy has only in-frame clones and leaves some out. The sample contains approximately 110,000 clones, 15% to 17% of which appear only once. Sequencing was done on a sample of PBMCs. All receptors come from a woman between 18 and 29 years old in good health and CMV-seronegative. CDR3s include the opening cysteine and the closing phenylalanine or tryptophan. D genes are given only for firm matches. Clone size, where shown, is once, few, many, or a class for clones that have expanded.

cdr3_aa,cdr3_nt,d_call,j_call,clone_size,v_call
CASSFRLAGVGEQYF,TGTGCCAGCAGTTTCCGACTAGCGGGAGTTGGGGAGCAGTACTTC,TRBD2,TRBJ2-7,few,TRBV27
CASRILAGGSYEQYF,TGTGCCAGCAGGATTCTAGCGGGAGGATCCTACGAGCAGTACTTC,TRBD2,TRBJ2-7,.,TRBV27
CASSVEARAQGINYGYTF,TGTGCCAGCAGCGTAGAGGCTCGTGCACAGGGGATTAACTATGGCTACACCTTC,TRBD1,TRBJ1-2,few,TRBV9
CAISESSRNTGELFF,TGTGCCATCAGTGAGTCGAGTAGGAACACCGGGGAGCTGTTTTTT,.,TRBJ2-2,few,TRBV10-3
CASSEDPGSTSPLHF,TGTGCCAGCAGTGAAGACCCAGGAAGTACATCACCCCTCCACTTT,.,TRBJ1-6,.,TRBV6-1
CASSHGEGEAFF,TGCGCCAGCAGCCACGGGGAGGGGGAAGCTTTCTTT,.,TRBJ1-1,few,TRBV5-1
CASSLYTSGYEQYF,TGTGCCAGCAGCTTATATACTAGCGGCTACGAGCAGTACTTC,TRBD2,TRBJ2-7,.,TRBV11-2
CASSLSPGSGNTIYF,TGCGCCAGCAGCCTGTCCCCGGGATCCGGAAACACCATATATTTT,.,TRBJ1-3,few,TRBV5-1
CASSLGAEQFF,TGTGCCAGCAGCCTCGGAGCTGAGCAGTTCTTC,.,TRBJ2-1,.,TRBV9
CAWSGQVLSGYTF,TGTGCCTGGAGTGGACAGGTTCTTTCTGGCTACACCTTC,.,TRBJ1-2,few,TRBV30
CASSISASGSSYNEQFF,TGTGCCAGTAGTATCTCGGCTAGCGGGAGCTCCTACAATGAGCAGTTCTTC,TRBD2,TRBJ2-1,few,TRBV19
CASSVGTGNYGYTF,TGTGCCAGCAGCGTAGGTACCGGTAACTATGGCTACACCTTC,.,TRBJ1-2,.,TRBV9
CASSSRDRGKQYF,TGTGCCAGCAGTTCCAGGGACAGGGGAAAGCAGTACTTC,TRBD1,TRBJ2-5,few,TRBV6-5
CAWSVPGHNNYGYTF,TGTGCCTGGAGTGTGCCGGGACACAATAACTATGGCTACACCTTC,.,TRBJ1-2,few,TRBV30
CASSEPLPGNTIYF,TGTGCCAGCAGTGAACCCCTCCCTGGAAACACCATATATTTT,.,TRBJ1-3,.,TRBV25-1
CASSLRGEGQPQHF,TGTGCCAGCAGCTTGAGGGGGGAGGGCCAGCCCCAGCATTTT,.,TRBJ1-5,few,TRBV5-5
CASSQQGQGVLGQETQYF,TGCGCCAGCAGCCAACAGGGACAGGGTGTCCTGGGCCAAGAGACCCAGTACTTC,TRBD1,TRBJ2-5,few,TRBV4-3
CASSHSREGDGYTF,TGCGCCAGCAGCCACAGCAGGGAAGGGGATGGCTACACCTTC,.,TRBJ1-2,.,TRBV4-3
CASSLPFRGDADTQYF,TGTGCCAGCAGCTTGCCTTTCCGGGGGGACGCAGATACGCAGTATTTT,TRBD2,TRBJ2-3,.,TRBV5-4
CASSLEGVGTEAFF,TGTGCCAGCAGCTTGGAGGGGGTAGGGACTGAAGCTTTCTTT,.,TRBJ1-1,.,TRBV5-6
CASSSSLAGAGELFF,TGTGCCAGCAGTTCCTCACTAGCGGGAGCCGGGGAGCTGTTTTTT,TRBD2,TRBJ2-2,.,TRBV7-3
CARGQEAGYTF,TGTGCCCGGGGACAGGAGGCTGGCTACACCTTC,TRBD1,TRBJ1-2,few,TRBV2
CASSRVGEDGYTF,TGCGCCAGCAGCCGAGTGGGGGAGGATGGCTACACCTTC,.,TRBJ1-2,.,TRBV5-1
CASSMLPGQGWDEQFF,TGTGCCAGCAGTATGCTCCCGGGACAGGGGTGGGATGAGCAGTTCTTC,TRBD1,TRBJ2-1,.,TRBV27